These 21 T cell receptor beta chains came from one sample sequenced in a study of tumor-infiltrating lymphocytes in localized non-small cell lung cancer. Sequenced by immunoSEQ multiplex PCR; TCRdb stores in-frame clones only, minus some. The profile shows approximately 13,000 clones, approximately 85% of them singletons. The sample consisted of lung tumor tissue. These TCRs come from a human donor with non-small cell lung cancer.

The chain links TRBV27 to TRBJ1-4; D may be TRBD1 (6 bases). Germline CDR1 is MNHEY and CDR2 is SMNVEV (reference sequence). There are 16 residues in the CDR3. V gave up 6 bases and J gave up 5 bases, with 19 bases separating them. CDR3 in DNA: TGTGCCAGCAGCCCCAACCGGGGAGGGGGAAATGAAAAACTGTTTTTT. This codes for CASSPNRGGGNEKLFF.

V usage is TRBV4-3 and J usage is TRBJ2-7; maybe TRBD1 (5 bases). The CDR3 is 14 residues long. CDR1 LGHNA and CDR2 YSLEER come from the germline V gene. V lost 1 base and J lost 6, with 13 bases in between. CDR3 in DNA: TGCGCCAGCAGCCAAGGCAGGGTGGGGTCCGAGCAGTACTTC. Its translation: CASSQGRVGSEQYF.

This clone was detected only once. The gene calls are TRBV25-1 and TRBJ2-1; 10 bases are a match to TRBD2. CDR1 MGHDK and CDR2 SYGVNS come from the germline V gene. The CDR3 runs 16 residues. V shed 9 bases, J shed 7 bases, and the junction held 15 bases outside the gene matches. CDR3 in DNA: TGTGCCAGTGGGGAGCGGGAGGGGGTTATACAGAATGAGCAGTTCTTC. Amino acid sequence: CASGEREGVIQNEQFF. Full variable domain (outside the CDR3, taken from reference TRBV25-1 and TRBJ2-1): EADIYQTPRYLVIGTGKKITLECSQTMGHDKMYWYQQDPGMELHLIHYSYGVNSTEKGDLSSESTVSRIRTEHFPLTLESARPSHTSQYLCASGEREGVIQNEQFFGPGTRLTVL.

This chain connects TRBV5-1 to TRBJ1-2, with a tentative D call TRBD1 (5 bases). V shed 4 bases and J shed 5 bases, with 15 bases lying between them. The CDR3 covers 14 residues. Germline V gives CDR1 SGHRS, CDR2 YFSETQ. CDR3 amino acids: CASSAGIRDYGYTF. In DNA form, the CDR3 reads TGCGCCAGCAGCGCCGGGATCAGGGATTATGGCTACACCTTC. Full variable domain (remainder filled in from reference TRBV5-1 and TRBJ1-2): KAGVTQTPRYLIKTRGQQVTLSCSPISGHRSVSWYQQTPGQGLQFLFEYFSETQRNKGNFPGRFSGRQFSNSRSEMNVSTLELGDSALYLCASSAGIRDYGYTFGSGTRLTVV.

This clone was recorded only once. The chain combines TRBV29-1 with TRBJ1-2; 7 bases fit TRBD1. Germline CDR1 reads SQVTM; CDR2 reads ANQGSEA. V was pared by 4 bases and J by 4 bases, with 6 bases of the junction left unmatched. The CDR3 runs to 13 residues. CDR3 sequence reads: CSVVRGPGYGYTF. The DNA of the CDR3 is TGCAGCGTTGTAAGGGGGCCGGGCTATGGCTACACCTTC.

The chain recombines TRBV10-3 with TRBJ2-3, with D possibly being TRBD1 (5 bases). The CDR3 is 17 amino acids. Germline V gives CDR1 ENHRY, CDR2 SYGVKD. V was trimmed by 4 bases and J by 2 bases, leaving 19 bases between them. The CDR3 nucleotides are TGTGCCATCAGTGTCTCAGGGCTCAGTGTTAACACAGATACGCAGTATTTT. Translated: CAISVSGLSVNTDTQYF.

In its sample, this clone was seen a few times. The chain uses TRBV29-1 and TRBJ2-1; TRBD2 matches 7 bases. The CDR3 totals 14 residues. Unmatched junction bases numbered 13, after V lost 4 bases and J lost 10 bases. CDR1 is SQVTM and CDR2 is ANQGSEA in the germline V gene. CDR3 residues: CSVGPNGLEEEQFF. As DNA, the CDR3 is TGCAGCGTTGGACCCAACGGACTAGAAGAAGAGCAGTTCTTC.

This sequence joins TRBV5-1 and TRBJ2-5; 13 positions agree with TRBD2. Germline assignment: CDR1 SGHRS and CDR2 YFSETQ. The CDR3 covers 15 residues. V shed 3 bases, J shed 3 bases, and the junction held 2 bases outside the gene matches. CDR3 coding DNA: TGCGCCAGCAGCTGGGGACTAGCGGGAAAAGAGACCCAGTACTTC. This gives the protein CASSWGLAGKETQYF. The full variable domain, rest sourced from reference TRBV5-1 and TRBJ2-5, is KAGVTQTPRYLIKTRGQQVTLSCSPISGHRSVSWYQQTPGQGLQFLFEYFSETQRNKGNFPGRFSGRQFSNSRSEMNVSTLELGDSALYLCASSWGLAGKETQYFGPGTRLLVL.

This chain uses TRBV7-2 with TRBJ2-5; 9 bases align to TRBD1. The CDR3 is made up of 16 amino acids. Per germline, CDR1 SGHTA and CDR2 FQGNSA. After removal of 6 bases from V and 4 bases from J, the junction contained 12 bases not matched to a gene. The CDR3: CASSSTTGGILETQYF. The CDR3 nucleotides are TGTGCCAGCAGTTCTACGACAGGGGGAATACTAGAGACCCAGTACTTC.

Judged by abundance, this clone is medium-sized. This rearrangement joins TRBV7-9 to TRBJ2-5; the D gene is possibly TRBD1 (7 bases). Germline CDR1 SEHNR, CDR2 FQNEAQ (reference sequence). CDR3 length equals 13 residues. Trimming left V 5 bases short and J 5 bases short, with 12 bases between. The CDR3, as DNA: TGTGCCAGCAGCACGACAGGGAGGGAGACCCAGTACTTC. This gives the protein CASSTTGRETQYF.

The CDR3 sequence: CASSSTGDIMRGYTF. CDR3 sequence (DNA): TGTGCCAGCAGCTCGACAGGGGATATAATGCGGGGCTACACCTTC. The genes are TRBV7-8 and TRBJ1-2, with 8 bases aligning to TRBD1. Germline V gene data show CDR1 as SGHVS and CDR2 as FQNEAQ. Trimming at V came to 4 bases and at J to 8 bases, leaving 12 bases not matched to a gene. The CDR3 covers 15 residues.

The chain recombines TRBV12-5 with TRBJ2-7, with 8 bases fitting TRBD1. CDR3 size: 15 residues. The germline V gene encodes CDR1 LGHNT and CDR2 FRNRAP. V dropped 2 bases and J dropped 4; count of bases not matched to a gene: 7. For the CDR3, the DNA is TGTGCTAGTGGTTTGCCACGACAGGGGATTTACGAGCAGTACTTC. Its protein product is CASGLPRQGIYEQYF.

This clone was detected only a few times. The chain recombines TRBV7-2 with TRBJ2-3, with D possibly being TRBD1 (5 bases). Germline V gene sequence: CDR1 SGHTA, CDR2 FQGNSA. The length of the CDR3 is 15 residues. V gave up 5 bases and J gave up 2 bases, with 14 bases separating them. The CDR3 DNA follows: TGTGCCAGCAGCCAAAGTAGAGGACACACAGATACGCAGTATTTT. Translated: CASSQSRGHTDTQYF.

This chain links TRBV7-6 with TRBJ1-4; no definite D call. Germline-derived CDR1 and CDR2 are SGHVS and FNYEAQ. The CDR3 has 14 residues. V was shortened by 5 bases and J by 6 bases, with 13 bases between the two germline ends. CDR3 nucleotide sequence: TGTGCCAGCAGCATACAGAGCCAACATGAAAAACTGTTTTTT. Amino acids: CASSIQSQHEKLFF.

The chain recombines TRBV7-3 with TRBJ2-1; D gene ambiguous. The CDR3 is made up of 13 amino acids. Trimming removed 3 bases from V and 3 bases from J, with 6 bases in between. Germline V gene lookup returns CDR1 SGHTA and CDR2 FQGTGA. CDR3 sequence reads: CASSLDGYNEQFF. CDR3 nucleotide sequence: TGTGCCAGCAGCTTGGACGGCTACAATGAGCAGTTCTTC.

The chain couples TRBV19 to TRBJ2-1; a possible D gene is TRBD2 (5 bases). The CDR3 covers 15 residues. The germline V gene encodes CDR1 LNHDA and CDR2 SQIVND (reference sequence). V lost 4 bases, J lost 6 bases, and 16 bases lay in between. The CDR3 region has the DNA TGTGCCAGTAGTAGATCCGGTCCCGCGGGCAATGAGCAGTTCTTC. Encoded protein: CASSRSGPAGNEQFF.

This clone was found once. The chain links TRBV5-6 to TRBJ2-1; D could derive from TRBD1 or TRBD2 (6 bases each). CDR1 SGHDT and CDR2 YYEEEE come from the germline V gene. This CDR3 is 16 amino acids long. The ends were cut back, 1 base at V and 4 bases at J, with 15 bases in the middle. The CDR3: CASSLRWGAGYNEQFF. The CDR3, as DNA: TGTGCCAGCAGCTTGAGGTGGGGGGCCGGATACAATGAGCAGTTCTTC.

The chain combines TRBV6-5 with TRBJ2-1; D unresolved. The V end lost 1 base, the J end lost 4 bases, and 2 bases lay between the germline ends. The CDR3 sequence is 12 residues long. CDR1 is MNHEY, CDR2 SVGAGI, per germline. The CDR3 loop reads CASSYFYNEQFF. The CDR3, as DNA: TGTGCCAGCAGTTACTTTTACAATGAGCAGTTCTTC.

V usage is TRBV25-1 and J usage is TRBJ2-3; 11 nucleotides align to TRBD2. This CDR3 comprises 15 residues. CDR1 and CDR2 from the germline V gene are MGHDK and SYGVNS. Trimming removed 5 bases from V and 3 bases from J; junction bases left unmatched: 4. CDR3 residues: CASSLAGGPTDTQYF. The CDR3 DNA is TGTGCCAGCAGTCTAGCGGGGGGTCCGACAGATACGCAGTATTTT.

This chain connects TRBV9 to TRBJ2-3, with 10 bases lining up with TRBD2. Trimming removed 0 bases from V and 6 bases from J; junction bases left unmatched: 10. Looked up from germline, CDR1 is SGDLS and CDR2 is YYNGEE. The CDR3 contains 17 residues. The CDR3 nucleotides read TGTGCCAGCAGCGTAGGCCTCCTAGCGGGAGATTTGGATACGCAGTATTTT. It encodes CASSVGLLAGDLDTQYF.

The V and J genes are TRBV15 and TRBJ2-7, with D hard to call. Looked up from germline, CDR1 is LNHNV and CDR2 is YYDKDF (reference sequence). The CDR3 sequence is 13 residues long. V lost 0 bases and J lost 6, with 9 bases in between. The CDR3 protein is CATSRDSRSEQYF. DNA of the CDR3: TGTGCCACCAGCAGAGATTCAAGGAGCGAGCAGTACTTC.